This TCR beta chain stems from a study of T cell repertoires in cytomegalovirus infection. Whole-study context: Indications of both CMV infection and matching HLA type were provided by public TCR beta signatures.

MiXCR was run by TCRdb on the reads, yielding one entry per CDR3 protein. This sample has around 800,000 distinct CDR3 sequences; approximately 32% occur once, and the top ten carry roughly 12%. Germline loops: CDR1 KGHDR, CDR2 SFDVKD. V trimming: 4 bases; J trimming: 6 bases; junction bases outside the gene matches: 9. There are 16 residues in the CDR3. Notes on this clonotype: Its matching antigen is unknown.

The TCR originated in a human donor in good health (CMV status not recorded). Some clones in this sample may be carry-over from other donors' samples. This specimen consisted of cultured CD8+ T cells from PBMCs, obtained from culture after CMV antigen stimulation. The chain uses TRBV24-1 and TRBJ2-2; 8 bases agree with TRBD1. Here the CDR3 DNA reads TGTGCCACCAGTGACCCCGACAGGGGAGAGGCCGGGGAGCTGTTTTTT. This gives the protein CATSDPDRGEAGELFF.